Presented here are 21 T cell receptor beta chains from one specimen sequenced in a study of T cell responses to AZD1222 COVID-19 vaccine. Here immunoSEQ multiplex PCR was the method, and the copy in TCRdb shows in-frame clones only, minus some. The top ten clones hold over 15% of a sample with 40,000 or so clones, approximately 83% of them seen once. The source material was peripheral blood, sampled 28 days after the second AZD1222 dose. The receptors come from an adult who received the AZD1222 COVID-19 vaccine.

The rearrangement joins TRBV6-5 to TRBJ1-5; TRBD1 matches at 9 bases. The length of the CDR3 is 15 residues. The J segment lost 6 bases and the V segment lost 6 bases, leaving 9 bases of the junction unmatched. Looked up from germline, CDR1 is MNHEY and CDR2 is SVGAGI. CDR3 nucleotides: TGTGCCAGCAGCCAAATTCGACAGGGGGTTCAGCCCCAGCATTTT. Translation: CASSQIRQGVQPQHF.

The V and J genes are TRBV27 and TRBJ2-1, with 7 bases lining up with TRBD1. The CDR3 is 15 residues long. The germline V gene encodes CDR1 MNHEY and CDR2 SMNVEV (reference sequence). The V and J ends lost 4 bases and 0 bases, in that order; junction bases with no gene match: 3. In DNA form, the CDR3 reads TGTGCCAGCAGTTCGGACAGGAGCTCCTACAATGAGCAGTTCTTC. It encodes CASSSDRSSYNEQFF.

The gene calls are TRBV20-1 and TRBJ1-2, with 11 bases matching TRBD1. The V and J ends lost 7 bases and 8 bases, in that order; junction bases with no gene match: 3. The germline gives CDR1 DFQATT, CDR2 SNEGSKA (reference sequence). CDR3 size: 11 residues. CDR3 loop: CSGTGGDGYTF. The CDR3 coding sequence is TGCAGTGGGACAGGGGGCGACGGCTACACCTTC.

This clone was seen a handful of times. V is TRBV12-3 or TRBV12-4 and J is TRBJ1-1, with unresolved D. The CDR3 loop spans 13 amino acids. Trimming removed 8 bases at V and 1 base at J, with 11 bases between. This CDR3 is CASGGFRNTEAFF. DNA of the CDR3: TGTGCCAGCGGAGGGTTTAGGAACACTGAAGCTTTCTTT.

This sequence joins TRBV28 and TRBJ2-7; 7 positions agree with TRBD1. CDR3 size: 13 residues. Germline values: CDR1 MDHEN, CDR2 SYDVKM. The trim removed 3 bases at V and 3 bases at J, leaving 2 bases unmatched. For the CDR3, the DNA is TGTGCCAGCAGTTTCTACAGGGGCTACGAGCAGTACTTC. The encoded protein is CASSFYRGYEQYF.

This chain uses TRBV5-1 with TRBJ2-1, with D possibly matching TRBD2 (6 bases). CDR3 length equals 16 residues. The V and J ends lost 2 bases and 0 bases respectively, with 12 bases between them. CDR1 is SGHRS and CDR2 is YFSETQ in the germline V gene. CDR3 residues: CASSFIAGTSYNEQFF. CDR3 nucleotide sequence: TGCGCCAGCAGCTTCATTGCGGGGACCTCCTACAATGAGCAGTTCTTC.

This chain joins TRBV12-3 or TRBV12-4 and TRBJ1-3; unclear D gene. The V end lost 2 bases, the J end lost 4 bases, and 3 bases lay between the germline ends. The CDR3 has 12 residues. CDR3 protein: CASSLFGNTIYF. In DNA form, the CDR3 reads TGTGCCAGCAGTTTATTCGGAAACACCATATATTTT.

In DNA form, the CDR3 reads TGCAGTGGTAGGGGAGGAAACACCATATATTTT. Amino acids: CSGRGGNTIYF. The genes are TRBV20-1 and TRBJ1-3; tentatively, D is TRBD1 (5 bases). The CDR3 consists of 11 residues. Germline loops: CDR1 DFQATT, CDR2 SNEGSKA (reference sequence). The V end was cut by 7 bases, the J end by 4 bases, with 8 bases between.

V is TRBV5-6 and J is TRBJ2-2; a possible D gene is TRBD1 (5 bases). The CDR3 sequence is 15 residues long. Germline V gene data show CDR1 as SGHDT and CDR2 as YYEEEE. The V gene lost 0 bases and the J gene lost 5 bases, with 11 bases spanning the gap. CDR3 bases: TGTGCCAGCAGCTTGGTAGGGGTCGAAACCGGGGAGCTGTTTTTT. It yields the protein CASSLVGVETGELFF.

The rearrangement joins TRBV6-5 to TRBJ1-2, with TRBD1 matching over 7 bases. This CDR3 comprises 13 residues. CDR1 MNHEY and CDR2 SVGAGI come from the germline V gene. With V trimmed by 11 bases and J by 0 bases, 6 bases remained unmatched. CDR3 bases: TGTGCCCTGACAGGGCAAACTAACTATGGCTACACCTTC. Residues: CALTGQTNYGYTF.

This rearrangement joins TRBV12-3 or TRBV12-4 to TRBJ1-2; possibly TRBD1 for D (5 bases). Deletions cut 5 bases from V and 2 bases from J, with 9 bases between. This CDR3 has 13 residues. CDR3 residues: CASSRQQNYGYTF. DNA for the CDR3: TGTGCCAGCAGTCGACAGCAAAACTATGGCTACACCTTC.

V and J are TRBV9 and TRBJ2-3; D perhaps matches TRBD2 (6 bases). Trimming pared 3 bases from V and 1 base from J, leaving 12 bases between. The CDR3 loop spans 15 amino acids. Germline V gene data show CDR1 as SGDLS and CDR2 as YYNGEE. CDR3 amino acids: CASSGGGVGTDTQYF. CDR3 DNA: TGTGCCAGCAGCGGAGGAGGGGTTGGCACAGATACGCAGTATTTT.

This rearrangement joins TRBV6-5 to TRBJ1-2; unclear D gene. The CDR3 spans 15 residues. V dropped 0 bases and J dropped 4 bases, with 12 bases sitting between them. The germline V gene encodes CDR1 MNHEY and CDR2 SVGAGI. CDR3 loop: CASSYSGSLSYGYTF. CDR3 DNA sequence: TGTGCCAGCAGTTACTCGGGCAGTCTTTCCTATGGCTACACCTTC.

The CDR3 DNA sequence: TGTGCTAGTGGTTTAGTAAGGGGTACTGAAGCTTTCTTT. It encodes CASGLVRGTEAFF. This sequence joins TRBV12-5 and TRBJ1-1; possibly TRBD1 for D (5 bases). The germline V gene has CDR1 LGHNT and CDR2 FRNRAP. The V gene lost 3 bases and the J gene lost 5 bases, with 10 bases spanning the gap. The CDR3 length is 13 residues. Looking up the rest from reference TRBV12-5 and TRBJ1-1 gives the full variable domain: DARVTQTPRHKVTEMGQEVTMRCQPILGHNTVFWYRQTMMQGLELLAYFRNRAPLDDSGMPKDRFSAEMPDATLATLKIQPSEPRDSAVYFCASGLVRGTEAFFGQGTRLTVV.

This chain links TRBV7-8 with TRBJ2-1; TRBD2 agrees at 10 bases. V trimming: 1 base; J trimming: 7 bases; junction bases outside the gene matches: 7. This CDR3 comprises 16 residues. Looked up from germline, CDR1 is SGHVS and CDR2 is FQNEAQ. The CDR3 DNA is TGTGCCAGCAGCTTAGAGTTGGCTAGCGGGGGTAATGAGCAGTTCTTC. As protein: CASSLELASGGNEQFF.

This chain uses TRBV19 with TRBJ1-1; the match to TRBD1 covers 11 bases. CDR3 size: 13 residues. From germline, CDR1 is LNHDA and CDR2 SQIVND (reference sequence). The J segment lost 6 bases and the V segment lost 4 bases, leaving 1 base of the junction unmatched. The CDR3 sequence is CASSRDRGAEAFF. CDR3 nucleotides: TGTGCCAGTAGTAGGGACAGGGGGGCTGAAGCTTTCTTT.

The V call is TRBV2, the J call TRBJ1-1; possibly TRBD1 for D (5 bases). The V end lost 10 bases, the J end lost 0 bases, and 15 bases lay between the germline ends. The CDR3 runs 14 residues. Germline V CDR1 and CDR2: SNHLY, FYNNEI. This CDR3 reads CATWDGFMNTEAFF. CDR3 in DNA: TGTGCCACCTGGGACGGATTCATGAACACTGAAGCTTTCTTT.

This chain connects TRBV27 to TRBJ2-3; a weak D match, TRBD1 (6 bases). Between the trimmed V and J ends, which lost 3 bases and 7 bases, there was a span of 14 bases. Germline CDR1 MNHEY, CDR2 SMNVEV (reference sequence). This CDR3 contains 14 residues. The CDR3 region is CASSFLTGQNTQYF. The CDR3 region has the DNA TGTGCCAGCAGTTTTTTGACAGGACAGAATACGCAGTATTTT.

The chain couples TRBV9 to TRBJ2-2; the D is unclear. Trimming left V 0 bases short and J 1 base short, with 4 bases between. The CDR3 covers 14 residues. Germline lookup yields CDR1 SGDLS and CDR2 YYNGEE. As DNA, the CDR3 is TGTGCCAGCAGCGTAGGTGGGAACACCGGGGAGCTGTTTTTT. Translating it yields CASSVGGNTGELFF.

The chain links TRBV6-5 to TRBJ1-2; no definite D call. The CDR3 covers 12 residues. V shed 4 bases and J shed 4 bases, with 7 bases lying between them. The germline V gene has CDR1 MNHEY and CDR2 SVGAGI. The CDR3 is CASSLPGYGYTF. The CDR3 DNA follows: TGTGCCAGCAGTTTACCCGGCTATGGCTACACCTTC.

This clone showed up just once. The V and J genes are TRBV11-2 and TRBJ2-5; TRBD1 aligns across 7 bases. CDR3 length equals 15 residues. The ends lost 5 bases at V and 4 bases at J; junction bases unmatched: 10. The germline V gene encodes CDR1 SGHAT and CDR2 FQNNGV. In DNA form, the CDR3 reads TGTGCCAGCAGCCCTCAATTACAGGGGCGAGAGACCCAGTACTTC. Translating gives CASSPQLQGRETQYF.